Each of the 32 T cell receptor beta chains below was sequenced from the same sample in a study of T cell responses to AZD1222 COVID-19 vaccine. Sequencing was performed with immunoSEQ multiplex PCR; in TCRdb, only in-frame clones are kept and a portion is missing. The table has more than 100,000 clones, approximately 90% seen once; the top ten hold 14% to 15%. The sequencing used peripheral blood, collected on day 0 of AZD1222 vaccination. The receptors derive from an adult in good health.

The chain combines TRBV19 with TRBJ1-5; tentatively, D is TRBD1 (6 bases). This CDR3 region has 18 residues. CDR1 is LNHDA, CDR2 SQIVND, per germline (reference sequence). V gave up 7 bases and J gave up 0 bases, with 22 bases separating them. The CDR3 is CASTETGRLVYSNQPQHF. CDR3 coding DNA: TGTGCCAGTACTGAGACAGGACGGTTAGTTTATAGCAATCAGCCCCAGCATTTT.

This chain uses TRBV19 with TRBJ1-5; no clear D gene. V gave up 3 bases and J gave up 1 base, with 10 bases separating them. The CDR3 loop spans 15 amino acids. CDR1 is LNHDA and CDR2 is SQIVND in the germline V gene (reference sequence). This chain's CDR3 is CASSIAVRSNQPQHF. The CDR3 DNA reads TGTGCCAGTAGTATTGCAGTTAGGAGCAATCAGCCCCAGCATTTT. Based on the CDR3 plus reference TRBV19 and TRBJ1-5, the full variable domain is DGGITQSPKYLFRKEGQNVTLSCEQNLNHDAMYWYRQDPGQGLRLIYYSQIVNDFQKGDIAEGYSVSREKKESFPLTVTSAQKNPTAFYLCASSIAVRSNQPQHFGDGTRLSIL.

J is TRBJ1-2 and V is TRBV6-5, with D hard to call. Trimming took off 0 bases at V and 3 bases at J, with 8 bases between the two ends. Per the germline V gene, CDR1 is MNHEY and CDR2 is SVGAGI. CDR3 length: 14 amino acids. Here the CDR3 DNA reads TGTGCCAGCAGTTACTCGGCGGTTTACTATGGCTACACCTTC. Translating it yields CASSYSAVYYGYTF.

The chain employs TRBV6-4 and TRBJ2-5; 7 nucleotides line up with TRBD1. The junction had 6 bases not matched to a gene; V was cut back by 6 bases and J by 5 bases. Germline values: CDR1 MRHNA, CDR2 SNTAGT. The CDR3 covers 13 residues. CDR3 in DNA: TGTGCCAGCAGCCGACAGGGTGGCGAGACCCAGTACTTC. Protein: CASSRQGGETQYF.

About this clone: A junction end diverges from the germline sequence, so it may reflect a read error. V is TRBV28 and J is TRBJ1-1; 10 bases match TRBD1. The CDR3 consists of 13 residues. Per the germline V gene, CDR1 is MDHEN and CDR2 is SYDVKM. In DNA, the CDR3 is TGTGCCAGCAGCCCCGAGGCGCGGGACAGGGGCCCCTTT. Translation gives CASSPEARDRGPF. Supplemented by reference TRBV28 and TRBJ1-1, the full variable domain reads DVKVTQSSRYLVKRTGEKVFLECVQDMDHENMFWYRQDPGLGLRLIYFSYDVKMKEKGDIPEGYSVSREKKERFSLILESASTNQTSMYLCASSPEARDRGPFGQGTRLTVV.

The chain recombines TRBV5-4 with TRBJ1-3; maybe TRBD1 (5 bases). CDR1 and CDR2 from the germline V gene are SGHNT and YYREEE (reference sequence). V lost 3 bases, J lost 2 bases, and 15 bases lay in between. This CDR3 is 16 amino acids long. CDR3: CASSSNWGLAGNTIYF. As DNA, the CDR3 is TGTGCCAGCAGCTCGAATTGGGGGTTGGCTGGAAACACCATATATTTT.

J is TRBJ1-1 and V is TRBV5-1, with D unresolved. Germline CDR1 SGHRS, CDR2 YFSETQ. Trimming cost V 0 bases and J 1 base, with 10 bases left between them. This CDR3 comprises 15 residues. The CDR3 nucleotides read TGCGCCAGCAGCTTGGAGCCGGTATCGAACACTGAAGCTTTCTTT. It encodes CASSLEPVSNTEAFF.

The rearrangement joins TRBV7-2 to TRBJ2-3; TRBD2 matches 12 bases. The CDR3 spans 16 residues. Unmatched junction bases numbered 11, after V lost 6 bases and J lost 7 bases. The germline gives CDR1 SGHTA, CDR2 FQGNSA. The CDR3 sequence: CASSPLAGGRLNTQYF. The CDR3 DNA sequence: TGTGCCAGCAGTCCTCTAGCGGGGGGGAGGTTGAATACGCAGTATTTT.

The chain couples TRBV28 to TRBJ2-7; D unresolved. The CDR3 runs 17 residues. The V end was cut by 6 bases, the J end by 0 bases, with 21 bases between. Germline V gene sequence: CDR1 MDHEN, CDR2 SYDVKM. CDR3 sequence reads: CASRKGRAARSSYEQYF. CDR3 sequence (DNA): TGTGCCAGCAGGAAAGGTCGTGCGGCCAGGAGCTCCTACGAGCAGTACTTC.

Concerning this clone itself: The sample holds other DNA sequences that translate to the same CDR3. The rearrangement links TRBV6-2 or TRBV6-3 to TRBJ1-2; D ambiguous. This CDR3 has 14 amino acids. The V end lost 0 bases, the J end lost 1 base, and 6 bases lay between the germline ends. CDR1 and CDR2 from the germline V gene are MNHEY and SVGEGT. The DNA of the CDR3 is TGTGCCAGCAGTTACTCGACGGATAACTATGGCTACACCTTC. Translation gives CASSYSTDNYGYTF.

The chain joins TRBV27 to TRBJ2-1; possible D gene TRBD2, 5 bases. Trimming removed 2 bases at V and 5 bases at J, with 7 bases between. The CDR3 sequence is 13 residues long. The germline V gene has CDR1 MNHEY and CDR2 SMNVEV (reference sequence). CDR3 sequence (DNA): TGTGCCAGCAGTTTAACTAGAAACAATGAGCAGTTCTTC. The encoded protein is CASSLTRNNEQFF.

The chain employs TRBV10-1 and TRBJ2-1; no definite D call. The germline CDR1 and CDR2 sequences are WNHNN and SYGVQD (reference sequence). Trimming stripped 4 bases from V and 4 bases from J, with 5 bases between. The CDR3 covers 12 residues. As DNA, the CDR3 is TGCGCCAGCAGTGCGAGTTACAATGAGCAGTTCTTC. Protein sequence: CASSASYNEQFF.

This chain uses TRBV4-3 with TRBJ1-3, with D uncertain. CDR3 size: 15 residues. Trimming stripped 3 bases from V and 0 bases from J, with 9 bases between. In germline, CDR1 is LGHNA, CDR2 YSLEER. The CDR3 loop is CASSQTDTSGNTIYF. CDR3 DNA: TGCGCCAGCAGCCAGACCGACACCTCTGGAAACACCATATATTTT.

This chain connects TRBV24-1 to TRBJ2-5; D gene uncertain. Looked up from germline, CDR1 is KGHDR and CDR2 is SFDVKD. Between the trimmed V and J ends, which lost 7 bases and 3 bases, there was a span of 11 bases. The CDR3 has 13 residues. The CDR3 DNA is TGTGCCACCAGGCCGGCGGATAAAGAGACCCAGTACTTC. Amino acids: CATRPADKETQYF.

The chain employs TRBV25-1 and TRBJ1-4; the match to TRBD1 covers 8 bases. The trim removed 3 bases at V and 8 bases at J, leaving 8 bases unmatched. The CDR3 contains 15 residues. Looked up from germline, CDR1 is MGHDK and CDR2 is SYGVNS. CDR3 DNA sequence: TGTGCCAGCAGTGAGATAGGACAGGGCGGGGAAAAACTGTTTTTT. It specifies CASSEIGQGGEKLFF.

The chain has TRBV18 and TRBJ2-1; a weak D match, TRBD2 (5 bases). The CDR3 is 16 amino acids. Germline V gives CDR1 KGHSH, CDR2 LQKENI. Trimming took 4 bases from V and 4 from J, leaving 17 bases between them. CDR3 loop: CASSHLMDSGYNEQFF. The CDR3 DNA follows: TGTGCCAGCTCACACCTAATGGACTCCGGGTACAATGAGCAGTTCTTC.

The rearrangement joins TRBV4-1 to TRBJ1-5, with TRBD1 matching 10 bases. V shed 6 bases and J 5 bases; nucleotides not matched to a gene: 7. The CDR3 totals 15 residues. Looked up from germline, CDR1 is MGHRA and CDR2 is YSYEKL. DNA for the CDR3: TGCGCCAGCAGACATGGGACAGGGGATGATCAGCCCCAGCATTTT. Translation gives CASRHGTGDDQPQHF.

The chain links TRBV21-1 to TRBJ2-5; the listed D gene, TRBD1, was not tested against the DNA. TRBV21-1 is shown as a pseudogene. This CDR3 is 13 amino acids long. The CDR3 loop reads CATGTGAKETQYF. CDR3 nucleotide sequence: TGTGCCACAGGCACAGGGGCTAAAGAGACCCAGTACTTC.

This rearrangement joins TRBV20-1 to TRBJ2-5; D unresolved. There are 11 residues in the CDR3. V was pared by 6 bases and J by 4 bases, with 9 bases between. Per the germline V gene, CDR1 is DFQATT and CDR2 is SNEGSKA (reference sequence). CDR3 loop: CSANKLETQYF. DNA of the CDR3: TGCAGTGCCAATAAGCTAGAGACCCAGTACTTC.

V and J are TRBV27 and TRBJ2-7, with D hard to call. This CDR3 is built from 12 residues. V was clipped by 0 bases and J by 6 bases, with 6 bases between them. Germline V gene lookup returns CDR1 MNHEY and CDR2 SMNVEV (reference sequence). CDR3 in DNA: TGTGCCAGCAGTTTATCGGGTAGCGAGCAGTACTTC. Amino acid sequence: CASSLSGSEQYF.

The CDR3 sequence: CASSQGRGSTEAFF. CDR3 sequence (DNA): TGTGCCAGCAGCCAAGGACGGGGGAGCACTGAAGCTTTCTTT. The V gene is TRBV14, the J gene TRBJ1-1; D perhaps matches TRBD1 (5 bases). Per germline, CDR1 SGHDN and CDR2 FVKESK. This CDR3 is built from 14 residues. V was trimmed by 1 base and J by 4 bases, leaving 10 bases between them.

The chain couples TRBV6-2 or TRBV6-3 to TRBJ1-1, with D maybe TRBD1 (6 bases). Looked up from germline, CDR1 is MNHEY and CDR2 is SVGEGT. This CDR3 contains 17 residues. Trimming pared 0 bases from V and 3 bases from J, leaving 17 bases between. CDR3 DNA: TGTGCCAGCAGTTACTCGATGACGGGGGGGCAGTACACTGAAGCTTTCTTT. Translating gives CASSYSMTGGQYTEAFF.

The CDR3 is CSVAQGLDEQYF. CDR3 coding DNA: TGCAGCGTTGCACAGGGCCTGGACGAGCAGTACTTC. The V call is TRBV29-1, the J call TRBJ2-7, with a possible D match to TRBD1 (6 bases). The germline CDR1 and CDR2 sequences are SQVTM and ANQGSEA. V dropped 4 bases and J dropped 5 bases, with 12 bases sitting between them. This CDR3 is 12 amino acids long.

This CDR3 reads CASSYNYYTEAFF. In DNA, the CDR3 is TGTGCCAGCAGTTACAATTATTATACTGAAGCTTTCTTT. This chain connects TRBV6-5 to TRBJ1-1; D is unresolved. Trimming removed 2 bases at V and 5 bases at J, with 9 bases between. From germline, CDR1 is MNHEY and CDR2 SVGAGI. This CDR3 contains 13 residues.

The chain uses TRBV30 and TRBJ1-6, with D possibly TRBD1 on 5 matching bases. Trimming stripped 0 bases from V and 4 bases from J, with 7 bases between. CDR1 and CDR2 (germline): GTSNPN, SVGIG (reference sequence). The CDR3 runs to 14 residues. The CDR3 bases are TGTGCCTGGAGTGTAACAGGTTATAATTCACCCCTCCACTTT. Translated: CAWSVTGYNSPLHF.

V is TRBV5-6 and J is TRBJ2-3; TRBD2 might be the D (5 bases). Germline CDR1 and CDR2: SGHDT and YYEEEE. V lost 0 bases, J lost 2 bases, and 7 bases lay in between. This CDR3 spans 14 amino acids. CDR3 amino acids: CASSLVGATDTQYF. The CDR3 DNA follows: TGTGCCAGCAGCTTGGTGGGAGCCACAGATACGCAGTATTTT.

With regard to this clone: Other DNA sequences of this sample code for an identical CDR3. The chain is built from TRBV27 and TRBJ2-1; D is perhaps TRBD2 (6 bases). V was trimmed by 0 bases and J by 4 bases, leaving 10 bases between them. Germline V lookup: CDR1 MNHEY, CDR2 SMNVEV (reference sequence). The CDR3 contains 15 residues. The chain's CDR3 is CASSLSAGQYNEQFF. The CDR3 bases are TGTGCCAGCAGTTTATCGGCGGGGCAGTACAATGAGCAGTTCTTC.

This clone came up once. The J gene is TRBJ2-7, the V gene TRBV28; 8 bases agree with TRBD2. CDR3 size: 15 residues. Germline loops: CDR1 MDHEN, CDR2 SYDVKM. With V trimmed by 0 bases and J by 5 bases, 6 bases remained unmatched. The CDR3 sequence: CASSLWAGGLNEQYF. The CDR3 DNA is TGTGCCAGCAGTTTATGGGCGGGAGGTCTGAACGAGCAGTACTTC.

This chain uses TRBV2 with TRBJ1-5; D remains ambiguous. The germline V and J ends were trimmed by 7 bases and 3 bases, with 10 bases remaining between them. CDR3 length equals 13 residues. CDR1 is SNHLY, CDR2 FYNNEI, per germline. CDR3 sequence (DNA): TGTGCCAGCACATGGGAGATCAATCAGCCCCAGCATTTT. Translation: CASTWEINQPQHF.

As DNA, the CDR3 is TGTGCCAGCAGCTCACAGGGTTTGGGCACCGGGGAGCTGTTTTTT. As protein: CASSSQGLGTGELFF. This chain uses TRBV7-9 with TRBJ2-2; D is possibly TRBD1 (6 bases). Germline V CDR1 and CDR2: SEHNR, FQNEAQ (reference sequence). Trimming removed 4 bases from V and 4 bases from J, with 13 bases in between. CDR3 length: 15 amino acids. Full variable domain (rest looked up from reference TRBV7-9 and TRBJ2-2): DTGVSQNPRHKITKRGQNVTFRCDPISEHNRLYWYRQTLGQGPEFLTYFQNEAQLEKSRLLSDRFSAERPKGSFSTLEIQRTEQGDSAMYLCASSSQGLGTGELFFGEGSRLTVL.

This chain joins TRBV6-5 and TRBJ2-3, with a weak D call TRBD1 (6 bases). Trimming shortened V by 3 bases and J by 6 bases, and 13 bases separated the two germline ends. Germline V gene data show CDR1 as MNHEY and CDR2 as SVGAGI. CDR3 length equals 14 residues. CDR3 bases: TGTGCCAGCAGTTATCGCAGGGGTCTGGATACGCAGTATTTT. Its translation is CASSYRRGLDTQYF.

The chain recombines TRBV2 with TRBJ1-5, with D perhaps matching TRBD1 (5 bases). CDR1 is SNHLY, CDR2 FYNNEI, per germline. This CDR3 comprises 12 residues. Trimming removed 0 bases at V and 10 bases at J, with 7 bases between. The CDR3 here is CASSEAGLPQHF. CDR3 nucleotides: TGTGCCAGCAGTGAAGCGGGGCTCCCCCAGCATTTT.